This TCR beta chain was identified in a study of blood T cell repertoires in COVID-19. Across the whole study: Acute and convalescent COVID-19 samples came from the United States, Italy and Spain. The cDNA or gDNA used as material had been derived from T cells, B-cell-depleted T cells, or PBMCs.

Under the authors' procedure: Reference gene primer amplification gave nucleated cell count estimates. The table came from immunoSEQ multiplex PCR; TCRdb's copy has only in-frame clones and leaves some out. That table furnishes V, J and clone size, whereas the DNA furnished D and trimming. The sample shows over 40,000 clones, around 92% of them seen only once. The CDR3 extends over 15 amino acids. Per germline, CDR1 MNHEY and CDR2 SVGAGI. The V end was cut by 6 bases, the J end by 1 base, with 12 bases between. Sample: peripheral blood. The receptor was isolated from a human donor in a cohort sampled during active COVID-19. The J gene is TRBJ2-2, the V gene TRBV6-5; TRBD1 might be the D (6 bases). CDR3 DNA sequence: TGTGCCAGCAGCTGGACAGAGAAGAACACCGGGGAGCTGTTTTTT. Its protein product is CASSWTEKNTGELFF.